This T cell receptor beta chain was identified during a study of cytomegalovirus exposure and HLA in healthy donors. With regard to this clone: Its specificity is not known.

Germline V gives CDR1 LNHNV, CDR2 YYDKDF (reference sequence). The CDR3 contains 16 residues. The trim removed 0 bases at V and 8 bases at J, leaving 10 bases unmatched. The PCR employed 60 Vbeta primers together with 13 Jbeta primers. TCRdb keeps only in-frame clones here, not all; method: immunoSEQ multiplex PCR. The sample lists fewer than 200,000 clones, around 68% occurring once. Study-wide results and limits: An assumption of roughly uniform sequencing depth across donors underlay the presence/absence analyses.

The chain uses TRBV15 and TRBJ2-3, with 8 bases fitting TRBD1. Sequencing was done on a sample of PBMCs. The sequence came from a man aged 50 to 59 in good health and CMV-seronegative. CDR3 nucleotide sequence: TGTGCCACCAGCAGAGATAGGGCAGGGGGCCAGGGTACGCAGTATTTT. Its protein product is CATSRDRAGGQGTQYF.